What follows are 29 T cell receptor beta chains derived from one specimen sequenced in a study of cytomegalovirus exposure and HLA in healthy donors. The PCR contained 60 Vbeta and 13 Jbeta primers. Method: immunoSEQ multiplex PCR; TCRdb's copy keeps in-frame clones and lacks some. The sample lists fewer than 250,000 clones; 82% were seen once. Sequencing was carried out using PBMCs. The receptor set was obtained from a man aged 40-49 years in good health and CMV-seropositive.

The chain links TRBV29-1 to TRBJ1-1; weak D call: TRBD1 (6 bases). V was cut by 8 bases and J by 8 bases, with 15 bases left in between. The CDR3 loop spans 11 amino acids. Germline lookup yields CDR1 SQVTM and CDR2 ANQGSEA. Here the CDR3 reads CSLRSGTEAFF. CDR3 coding DNA: TGCAGCTTAAGATCCGGGACAGAAGCTTTCTTT. Looking up the rest from reference TRBV29-1 and TRBJ1-1 gives the full variable domain: SAVISQKPSRDICQRGTSLTIQCQVDSQVTMMFWYRQQPGQSLTLIATANQGSEATYESGFVIDKFPISRPNLTFSTLTVSNMSPEDSSIYLCSLRSGTEAFFGQGTRLTVV.

The chain links TRBV6-5 to TRBJ1-1; D unclear. Germline loops: CDR1 MNHEY, CDR2 SVGAGI. There are 13 residues in the CDR3. V lost 2 bases and J 5 bases, leaving 9 bases between the germline ends. The CDR3: CASSYEAETEAFF. The CDR3 DNA follows: TGTGCCAGCAGTTACGAGGCCGAAACTGAAGCTTTCTTT.

The chain combines TRBV9 with TRBJ2-5; TRBD2 matches at 10 bases. Germline V gene lookup returns CDR1 SGDLS and CDR2 YYNGEE. CDR3 length equals 16 residues. J gave up 7 bases and V 4 bases, and 13 bases lay outside the gene matches. In DNA form, the CDR3 reads TGTGCCAGCAGCCCTAGGACTAGCGGCAGTTTGCGGACCCAGTACTTC. Amino acid sequence: CASSPRTSGSLRTQYF. Supplemented by reference TRBV9 and TRBJ2-5, the full variable domain reads DSGVTQTPKHLITATGQRVTLRCSPRSGDLSVYWYQQSLDQGLQFLIQYYNGEERAKGNILERFSAQQFPDLHSELNLSSLELGDSALYFCASSPRTSGSLRTQYFGPGTRLLVL.

The chain employs TRBV2 and TRBJ1-5, with TRBD1 matching over 7 bases. Germline CDR1 SNHLY, CDR2 FYNNEI. The CDR3 extends over 14 amino acids. V lost 4 bases, J lost 4 bases, and 4 bases stayed unmatched. The CDR3 here is CASSGTGGNQPQHF. The CDR3 coding sequence is TGTGCCAGCAGTGGGACAGGAGGAAATCAGCCCCAGCATTTT.

The gene calls are TRBV7-9 and TRBJ2-1, with D uncertain. Between the trimmed V and J ends, which lost 1 base and 7 bases, there was a span of 11 bases. Looked up from germline, CDR1 is SEHNR and CDR2 is FQNEAQ (reference sequence). This CDR3 contains 14 residues. CDR3 sequence: CASSLDVTVNEQFF. CDR3 sequence (DNA): TGTGCCAGCAGCTTAGACGTTACGGTAAATGAGCAGTTCTTC.

The table lists this clone with a count of one. The gene calls are TRBV29-1 and TRBJ1-2; 8 bases map to TRBD1. The J segment lost 1 base and the V segment lost 3 bases, leaving 4 bases of the junction unmatched. CDR1 and CDR2 (germline): SQVTM, ANQGSEA. This CDR3 contains 14 residues. CDR3 sequence (DNA): TGCAGCGTTGACAGGGGGCGATTTAACTATGGCTACACCTTC. Protein sequence: CSVDRGRFNYGYTF.

The chain is built from TRBV11-3 and TRBJ2-3; D is possibly TRBD1 (5 bases). The germline V gene encodes CDR1 SGHNT and CDR2 YENEEA. The V end lost 0 bases, the J end lost 2 bases, and 12 bases lay between the germline ends. The CDR3 runs 16 residues. The CDR3 region has the DNA TGTGCCAGCAGCTTAGAAAGAATAGGGGCCACAGATACGCAGTATTTT. Protein product: CASSLERIGATDTQYF.

The J gene is TRBJ2-1, the V gene TRBV6-5, with TRBD2 matching 8 bases. In germline, CDR1 is MNHEY, CDR2 SVGAGI. V shed 2 bases, J shed 7 bases, and the junction held 10 bases outside the gene matches. The CDR3 runs to 16 residues. The CDR3 DNA is TGTGCCAGCAGTTACGCCGGGAGGGGGGGAAAAAATGAGCAGTTCTTC. Its translation: CASSYAGRGGKNEQFF.

The J gene is TRBJ2-1, the V gene TRBV1; TRBD2, as called in the table, went unchecked against the DNA. TRBV1 is listed as a pseudogene. The CDR3 is made up of 16 amino acids. This CDR3 is CTSSHNPLPAYNEQFF. The CDR3 DNA sequence: TGCACCAGCAGCCACAATCCCCTCCCGGCCTACAATGAGCAGTTCTTC.

The chain carries TRBV6-6 and TRBJ1-1; possible D gene TRBD1, 6 bases. CDR3 size: 15 residues. The germline V gene encodes CDR1 MNHNY and CDR2 SVGAGI (reference sequence). V was pared by 2 bases and J by 1 base, with 11 bases between. The CDR3 sequence: CASSYRGGTNTEAFF. For the CDR3, the DNA is TGTGCCAGCAGTTACCGCGGGGGCACGAACACTGAAGCTTTCTTT.

The rearrangement uses TRBV19 and TRBJ2-2, with 8 bases aligning to TRBD2. CDR1 LNHDA and CDR2 SQIVND come from the germline V gene (reference sequence). The V gene end was trimmed by 8 bases and the J gene end by 4 bases; junction bases not matched to a gene: 3. The CDR3 length is 13 residues. The CDR3: CASLAGLTGELFF. The CDR3 bases are TGTGCCAGTCTAGCGGGCCTCACCGGGGAGCTGTTTTTT. The full variable domain, with the rest looked up from reference TRBV19 and TRBJ2-2, is DGGITQSPKYLFRKEGQNVTLSCEQNLNHDAMYWYRQDPGQGLRLIYYSQIVNDFQKGDIAEGYSVSREKKESFPLTVTSAQKNPTAFYLCASLAGLTGELFFGEGSRLTVL.

This clone was observed a handful of times. The chain links TRBV19 to TRBJ2-2, with D tentatively TRBD2 (7 bases). The CDR3 has 16 amino acids. V was trimmed by 3 bases and J by 7 bases, leaving 18 bases between them. From germline, CDR1 is LNHDA and CDR2 SQIVND (reference sequence). The CDR3 here is CASSMYSGGAYGELFF. The CDR3 DNA reads as TGTGCCAGTAGTATGTACTCGGGGGGCGCTTACGGGGAGCTGTTTTTT.

The V gene is TRBV7-2, the J gene TRBJ2-2; 7 positions match TRBD1. With V trimmed by 7 bases and J by 5 bases, 13 bases remained unmatched. Germline CDR1 reads SGHTA; CDR2 reads FQGNSA. The CDR3 contains 16 residues. CDR3 residues: CASTRNKGARTGELFF. In DNA, the CDR3 is TGTGCCAGCACGAGGAATAAGGGGGCGCGAACCGGGGAGCTGTTTTTT.

The chain is built from TRBV27 and TRBJ1-1, with D unclear. V lost 5 bases and J 3 bases, leaving 4 bases between the germline ends. This CDR3 contains 11 residues. The V gene's germline CDR1 is MNHEY and CDR2 SMNVEV (reference sequence). CDR3 sequence: CASSLHTEAFF. CDR3 DNA sequence: TGTGCCAGCAGTCTTCACACTGAAGCTTTCTTT.

The gene calls are TRBV9 and TRBJ2-3; 8 bases fit TRBD1. The V gene's germline CDR1 is SGDLS and CDR2 YYNGEE. There are 14 residues in the CDR3. With 2 bases clipped from V and 4 bases from J, the junction kept 3 bases outside the gene matches. For the CDR3, the DNA is TGTGCCAGCAGCGTCAGACAGGGGCCAGATACGCAGTATTTT. Its translation is CASSVRQGPDTQYF.

This sequence joins TRBV5-1 and TRBJ2-7; TRBD2 aligns across 8 bases. The CDR3 is 14 residues long. V dropped 3 bases and J dropped 5; count of bases not matched to a gene: 7. The V gene's germline CDR1 is SGHRS and CDR2 YFSETQ. This chain's CDR3 is CASSSRLAPDEQYF. Written as DNA, the CDR3 is TGCGCCAGCAGCTCCAGACTAGCGCCGGACGAGCAGTACTTC.

This chain joins TRBV19 and TRBJ2-1; 7 bases match TRBD1. The CDR3 is made up of 14 amino acids. Trimming cost V 5 bases and J 2 bases; bases outside gene matches: 3. Germline assignment: CDR1 LNHDA and CDR2 SQIVND (reference sequence). In DNA, the CDR3 is TGTGCCAGTAGTTTGCAGGGGGCCTACAATGAGCAGTTCTTC. Its protein is CASSLQGAYNEQFF. The variable domain in full, completed from reference TRBV19 and TRBJ2-1, reads DGGITQSPKYLFRKEGQNVTLSCEQNLNHDAMYWYRQDPGQGLRLIYYSQIVNDFQKGDIAEGYSVSREKKESFPLTVTSAQKNPTAFYLCASSLQGAYNEQFFGPGTRLTVL.

The genes are TRBV12-5 and TRBJ2-3, with 12 bases lining up with TRBD2. This CDR3 contains 18 residues. V dropped 2 bases and J dropped 3; count of bases not matched to a gene: 9. CDR1 is LGHNT and CDR2 is FRNRAP in the germline V gene. The chain's CDR3 is CASGLRPSTSGRTDTQYF. The CDR3 nucleotides are TGTGCTAGTGGTTTGCGCCCATCCACTAGCGGGAGGACAGATACGCAGTATTTT.

The rearrangement uses TRBV19 and TRBJ1-5, with a weak D call TRBD1 (6 bases). CDR1 is LNHDA and CDR2 is SQIVND in the germline V gene (reference sequence). The CDR3 runs 16 residues. V was shortened by 0 bases and J by 9 bases, with 18 bases between the two germline ends. The CDR3 region has the DNA TGTGCCAGTAGTATAGAGCACAGGGCGGCGGTAAGGCCCCAGCATTTT. Its translation is CASSIEHRAAVRPQHF.

The chain joins TRBV25-1 to TRBJ2-2; D is possibly TRBD2 (6 bases). Per the germline V gene, CDR1 is MGHDK and CDR2 is SYGVNS. V dropped 4 bases and J dropped 0 bases, with 9 bases sitting between them. There are 15 residues in the CDR3. CDR3 loop: CASSGGTANTGELFF. The CDR3 nucleotides are TGTGCCAGCAGTGGCGGGACCGCGAACACCGGGGAGCTGTTTTTT.

The J gene is TRBJ1-2, the V gene TRBV18, with a weak D call TRBD1 (5 bases). Trimming cost V 3 bases and J 2 bases, with 10 bases left between them. The CDR3 consists of 14 residues. Germline-derived CDR1 and CDR2 are KGHSH and LQKENI. The CDR3 nucleotides read TGTGCCAGCTCACCCCAGACAGAGAACTATGGCTACACCTTC. Protein sequence: CASSPQTENYGYTF. Supplemented by reference TRBV18 and TRBJ1-2, the full variable domain reads NAGVMQNPRHLVRRRGQEARLRCSPMKGHSHVYWYRQLPEEGLKFMVYLQKENIIDESGMPKERFSAEFPKEGPSILRIQQVVRGDSAAYFCASSPQTENYGYTFGSGTRLTVV.

For the CDR3, the DNA is TGTGCCAGCAGAGCCACTCGGGAAATAGGGACTGAAGCTTTCTTT. This sequence encodes CASRATREIGTEAFF. The chain recombines TRBV6-1 with TRBJ1-1; the D is unclear. Looked up from germline, CDR1 is MNHNS and CDR2 is SASEGT. V was cut by 6 bases and J by 5 bases, with 19 bases left in between. The CDR3 runs 15 residues.

This chain joins TRBV25-1 and TRBJ1-2; TRBD1 aligns across 7 bases. Germline V lookup: CDR1 MGHDK, CDR2 SYGVNS. The CDR3 spans 12 residues. J gave up 8 bases and V 7 bases, and 7 bases lay outside the gene matches. The CDR3 DNA sequence: TGTGCCAGCAACAGGGGAGCCGGCGGCTACACCTTC. Translation: CASNRGAGGYTF.

Here the CDR3 DNA reads TGTGCCAGCAGCTTTGGGGACAGTTCTAACTATGGCTACACCTTC. This gives the protein CASSFGDSSNYGYTF. The V gene is TRBV7-9, the J gene TRBJ1-2, with TRBD1 matching 7 bases. V dropped 3 bases and J dropped 0; count of bases not matched to a gene: 4. This CDR3 has 15 residues. From germline, CDR1 is SEHNR and CDR2 FQNEAQ (reference sequence).

The chain is built from TRBV11-3 and TRBJ2-1; D might be TRBD2 (6 bases). The CDR3 runs to 15 residues. With 3 bases removed from V and 6 bases from J, the gap between germline ends came to 15 bases. The germline V gene encodes CDR1 SGHNT and CDR2 YENEEA. CDR3 sequence (DNA): TGTGCCAGCAGCTTGGGGGACTCAACATCCAATGAGCAGTTCTTC. This translates into CASSLGDSTSNEQFF. The full variable domain, completed using reference TRBV11-3 and TRBJ2-1, is EAGVVQSPRYKIIEKKQPVAFWCNPISGHNTLYWYLQNLGQGPELLIRYENEEAVDDSQLPKDRFSAERLKGVDSTLKIQPAELGDSAVYLCASSLGDSTSNEQFFGPGTRLTVL.

CDR3 nucleotide sequence: TGTGCCAGTAGTCCTGGGGGGGGGACTGAAGCTTTCTTT. Translating gives CASSPGGGTEAFF. The J gene is TRBJ1-1, the V gene TRBV19, with a tentative D call TRBD1 (5 bases). The length of the CDR3 is 13 residues. With 5 bases removed from V and 5 bases from J, the gap between germline ends came to 12 bases. Germline-derived CDR1 and CDR2 are LNHDA and SQIVND (reference sequence). Variable domain in full (rest from reference TRBV19 and TRBJ1-1): DGGITQSPKYLFRKEGQNVTLSCEQNLNHDAMYWYRQDPGQGLRLIYYSQIVNDFQKGDIAEGYSVSREKKESFPLTVTSAQKNPTAFYLCASSPGGGTEAFFGQGTRLTVV.

This chain connects TRBV7-2 to TRBJ1-5; D is perhaps TRBD1 (6 bases). CDR1 is SGHTA, CDR2 FQGNSA, per germline. V was shortened by 4 bases and J by 11 bases, with 24 bases between the two germline ends. There are 16 residues in the CDR3. In nucleotides, the CDR3 is TGTGCCAGCAGCTCCCAGGCCGGGGGGGCCGTGTCGACCCAGCATTTT. This translates into CASSSQAGGAVSTQHF.

The V gene is TRBV9, the J gene TRBJ2-1, with TRBD2 matching over 13 bases. Unmatched junction bases numbered 8, after V lost 0 bases and J lost 8 bases. The CDR3 is made up of 17 amino acids. CDR1 SGDLS and CDR2 YYNGEE come from the germline V gene. In DNA, the CDR3 is TGTGCCAGCAGCGTAGTAGGCACTAGCGGGAGGGCCGATGAGCAGTTCTTC. Amino acid sequence: CASSVVGTSGRADEQFF.

The chain is built from TRBV28 and TRBJ2-7; TRBD2 matches 13 bases. The CDR3 is 14 amino acids. J gave up 9 bases and V 6 bases, and 8 bases lay outside the gene matches. The germline V gene encodes CDR1 MDHEN and CDR2 SYDVKM. The CDR3 DNA sequence: TGTGCCAGCAGCAAGGGACTAGCGGGGAGTTGGCAGTACGTC. Amino acid sequence: CASSKGLAGSWQYV.